Listed below are T cell receptor beta chains from one sample, sequenced in a study of blood T cell repertoires in COVID-19. Some clones are missing from TCRdb's copy, which holds only in-frame ones; the method was immunoSEQ multiplex PCR. The sample has approximately 220,000 clones, under 90% seen once; the top ten hold more than 4.5%. The sample taken for sequencing was peripheral blood. The receptors stem from a woman aged 60-75 years who had recovered from COVID-19. Both conserved end residues are part of each CDR3. Each record gives: V gene, J gene, clone size, D gene, CDR3 DNA, CDR3 protein. The D gene is left open where the match is weak. Expanded clones get a size class; other rows say once, few or many, or leave the size out.

v_call: TRBV12-5
j_call: TRBJ2-7
clone_size: NA
d_call: NA
cdr3_nt: TGTGCTAGTGGTTACGACTCGAATATCCACGAGCAGTACTTC
cdr3_aa: CASGYDSNIHEQYF

v_call: TRBV2
j_call: TRBJ1-2
clone_size: NA
d_call: TRBD1
cdr3_nt: TGTGCCAGCAGTGAAAACAGGGGGGATGATGGCTACACCTTC
cdr3_aa: CASSENRGDDGYTF

v_call: TRBV5-1
j_call: TRBJ2-7
clone_size: NA
d_call: TRBD1
cdr3_nt: TGCGCCAGCAGCTTGGCGATAGGGACAGGGTCCTACGAGCAGTACTTC
cdr3_aa: CASSLAIGTGSYEQYF

v_call: TRBV7-6
j_call: TRBJ2-3
clone_size: once
d_call: TRBD2
cdr3_nt: TGTGCCAGCATACGACGAGCGGGGGCCACAGATACGCAGTATTTT
cdr3_aa: CASIRRAGATDTQYF

v_call: TRBV5-1
j_call: TRBJ1-2
clone_size: NA
d_call: NA
cdr3_nt: TGCGCCAGCTCACAGGCAGGGATCTATGGCTACACCTTC
cdr3_aa: CASSQAGIYGYTF

v_call: TRBV13
j_call: TRBJ1-1
clone_size: NA
d_call: NA
cdr3_nt: TGTGCCAGCAGCTTATATCCGGGAAGGAACACTGAAGCTTTCTTT
cdr3_aa: CASSLYPGRNTEAFF

v_call: TRBV6-5
j_call: TRBJ1-1
clone_size: NA
d_call: NA
cdr3_nt: TGTGCCAGCAGTTACATCGGGGACACTGAAGCTTTCTTT
cdr3_aa: CASSYIGDTEAFF

v_call: TRBV7-2
j_call: TRBJ1-2
clone_size: NA
d_call: NA
cdr3_nt: TGTGCCAGCAGCTTAGGTGCAAGAGCTAACTATGGCTACACCTTC
cdr3_aa: CASSLGARANYGYTF

v_call: TRBV15
j_call: TRBJ2-5
clone_size: NA
d_call: NA
cdr3_nt: TGTGCCACCAGCTTTAGCAGAGAGACCCAGTACTTC
cdr3_aa: CATSFSRETQYF

v_call: TRBV6-2/TRBV6-3
j_call: TRBJ2-3
clone_size: NA
d_call: NA
cdr3_nt: TGTGCCAGCAGTCTTGTGGGGAGCAGAGATACGCAGTATTTT
cdr3_aa: CASSLVGSRDTQYF

v_call: TRBV18
j_call: TRBJ2-3
clone_size: NA
d_call: TRBD2
cdr3_nt: TGTGCCAGCTCAACACTAGCGGGGGCTATTAGCACAGATACGCAGTATTTT
cdr3_aa: CASSTLAGAISTDTQYF

v_call: TRBV6-5
j_call: TRBJ1-3
clone_size: once
d_call: TRBD1
cdr3_nt: TGTGCCAGCAGTTACTACCAGGGGGTCTCTGGAAACACCATATATTTT
cdr3_aa: CASSYYQGVSGNTIYF

v_call: TRBV18
j_call: TRBJ1-2
clone_size: NA
d_call: NA
cdr3_nt: TGTGCCAGCTCACCAGAGAACTATGGCTACACCTTC
cdr3_aa: CASSPENYGYTF

v_call: TRBV11-2
j_call: TRBJ2-5
clone_size: NA
d_call: TRBD2
cdr3_nt: TGTGCCAGCAGCGTGGGACTAGCGGGGGCGGGAGAGACCCAGTACTTC
cdr3_aa: CASSVGLAGAGETQYF

v_call: TRBV7-2
j_call: TRBJ2-7
clone_size: few
d_call: TRBD1
cdr3_nt: TGTGCCAGCAGCTCCCTCGGGACAGCACCCCTCGAGCAGTACTTC
cdr3_aa: CASSSLGTAPLEQYF

v_call: TRBV11-2
j_call: TRBJ2-5
clone_size: NA
d_call: TRBD1
cdr3_nt: TGTGCCAGCAGCGCCCGGGACAGAATTTTCCAAGAGACCCAGTACTTC
cdr3_aa: CASSARDRIFQETQYF

v_call: TRBV4-1
j_call: TRBJ2-6
clone_size: NA
d_call: TRBD2
cdr3_nt: TGCGCCAGCAGCCAAGCCTGGAGCGGGGGGGCTGGGGCCAACGTCCTGACTTTC
cdr3_aa: CASSQAWSGGAGANVLTF

v_call: TRBV9
j_call: TRBJ1-1
clone_size: many
d_call: NA
cdr3_nt: TGTGCCAGCAGCTTCACAGGGTCCACCCCGTTTTTT
cdr3_aa: CASSFTGSTPFF

v_call: TRBV2
j_call: TRBJ1-2
clone_size: NA
d_call: NA
cdr3_nt: TGTGCCAGCGGGAGGGTCCCCTATGGCTACACCTTC
cdr3_aa: CASGRVPYGYTF

v_call: TRBV5-4
j_call: TRBJ1-4
clone_size: few
d_call: NA
cdr3_nt: TGTGCCAGCAGCTTACGGGGGTTGAATGAAAAACTGTTTTTT
cdr3_aa: CASSLRGLNEKLFF

v_call: TRBV24-1
j_call: TRBJ2-1
clone_size: NA
d_call: NA
cdr3_nt: TGTGCCACCAGTGATATACAGGACAATGAGCAGTTCTTC
cdr3_aa: CATSDIQDNEQFF

v_call: TRBV5-6
j_call: TRBJ2-3
clone_size: NA
d_call: NA
cdr3_nt: TGTGCCAGCAGCTTAGCATGGACACCGAATGGTCCTAGCACAGATACGCAGTATTTT
cdr3_aa: CASSLAWTPNGPSTDTQYF

v_call: TRBV7-9
j_call: TRBJ2-1
clone_size: NA
d_call: NA
cdr3_nt: TGTGCCAGTAGTATCAATGAGCAGTTCTTC
cdr3_aa: CASSINEQFF

v_call: TRBV29-1
j_call: TRBJ2-7
clone_size: NA
d_call: TRBD1
cdr3_nt: TGCAGCGTGGGACAGATCTCCTACGAGCAGTACTTC
cdr3_aa: CSVGQISYEQYF

v_call: TRBV27
j_call: TRBJ1-6
clone_size: NA
d_call: TRBD1
cdr3_nt: TGTGCCAGCAGTCTGGGACAGGGGTACCGTTCACCCCTCCACTTT
cdr3_aa: CASSLGQGYRSPLHF

v_call: TRBV30
j_call: TRBJ1-6
clone_size: NA
d_call: NA
cdr3_nt: TGTGCCTGGGCTGGCGGGGGGATCGTCTATAATTCACCCCTCCACTTT
cdr3_aa: CAWAGGGIVYNSPLHF

v_call: TRBV6-2/TRBV6-3
j_call: TRBJ1-1
clone_size: few
d_call: TRBD1
cdr3_nt: TGTGCCAGCAGTCCGGACAGGAGAGAAATGAACACTGAAGCTTTCTTT
cdr3_aa: CASSPDRREMNTEAFF

v_call: TRBV6-1
j_call: TRBJ2-3
clone_size: NA
d_call: TRBD1
cdr3_nt: TGTGCCAGCAGTGAAGAACAGGGGAGCACAGATACGCAGTATTTT
cdr3_aa: CASSEEQGSTDTQYF

v_call: TRBV9
j_call: TRBJ2-5
clone_size: few
d_call: NA
cdr3_nt: TGTGCCAGCAGCGCCAGGGGTGGGGTTCTCGGGGAGACCCAGTACTTC
cdr3_aa: CASSARGGVLGETQYF

v_call: TRBV30
j_call: TRBJ2-3
clone_size: NA
d_call: TRBD1
cdr3_nt: TGTGCCCATCAGGGGGCAGCGACAGATACGCAGTATTTT
cdr3_aa: CAHQGAATDTQYF

v_call: TRBV11-2
j_call: TRBJ1-4
clone_size: once
d_call: NA
cdr3_nt: TGTGCCAGCAGCGCCGGGAGGATCAATGAAAAACTGTTTTTT
cdr3_aa: CASSAGRINEKLFF

v_call: TRBV7-3
j_call: TRBJ1-5
clone_size: NA
d_call: TRBD1
cdr3_nt: TGTGCCAGCAGACCCCGGGACAGTAACAGCAATCAGCCCCAGCATTTT
cdr3_aa: CASRPRDSNSNQPQHF

v_call: TRBV11-3
j_call: TRBJ2-1
clone_size: NA
d_call: TRBD1
cdr3_nt: TGTGCCAGCAGCTTAGGGGGGTCGACAGGGAACGGTGAGCAGTTCTTC
cdr3_aa: CASSLGGSTGNGEQFF

v_call: TRBV7-2
j_call: TRBJ2-7
clone_size: once
d_call: TRBD1
cdr3_nt: TGTGCCAGCAGGACTGCGACAGGGGGCTACGAGCAGTACTTC
cdr3_aa: CASRTATGGYEQYF

v_call: TRBV11-3
j_call: TRBJ2-2
clone_size: few
d_call: NA
cdr3_nt: TGTGCCAGCAGCTTAGATTGGGCAGGGGAGAACACCGGGGAGCTGTTTTTT
cdr3_aa: CASSLDWAGENTGELFF

v_call: TRBV3-1/TRBV3-2
j_call: TRBJ1-2
clone_size: NA
d_call: TRBD1
cdr3_nt: TGTGCCAGCAGCCAACCCGACAGGGACGATGGCTACACCTTC
cdr3_aa: CASSQPDRDDGYTF

v_call: TRBV11-3
j_call: TRBJ2-3
clone_size: NA
d_call: TRBD1
cdr3_nt: TGTGCCAGCAGCGACCGCAGGGGGCGAAGCACAGATACGCAGTATTTT
cdr3_aa: CASSDRRGRSTDTQYF

v_call: TRBV7-7
j_call: TRBJ2-6
clone_size: NA
d_call: TRBD1
cdr3_nt: TGTGCTAGCAGCTCGGGACAGACCTCTGGGGCCAACGTCCTGACTTTC
cdr3_aa: CASSSGQTSGANVLTF

v_call: TRBV18
j_call: TRBJ2-5
clone_size: NA
d_call: NA
cdr3_nt: TGTGCCAGCTCACAACAGAAAGAGACCCAGTACTTC
cdr3_aa: CASSQQKETQYF

v_call: TRBV4-2
j_call: TRBJ1-3
clone_size: NA
d_call: NA
cdr3_nt: TGTGCCAGCAGCACGAGGGGAAACACCATATATTTT
cdr3_aa: CASSTRGNTIYF

v_call: TRBV28
j_call: TRBJ1-4
clone_size: NA
d_call: NA
cdr3_nt: TGTGCCAGCAGGATTGGCACCGGGGGTGAAAAACTGTTTTTT
cdr3_aa: CASRIGTGGEKLFF

v_call: TRBV9
j_call: TRBJ1-1
clone_size: NA
d_call: NA
cdr3_nt: TGTGCCAGCAGCGTAGGGAGGAACACTGAAGCTTTCTTT
cdr3_aa: CASSVGRNTEAFF

v_call: TRBV3-1/TRBV3-2
j_call: TRBJ2-1
clone_size: NA
d_call: NA
cdr3_nt: TGTGCCAGCAGCCCTTCCAGCGCAAATGAGCAGTTCTTC
cdr3_aa: CASSPSSANEQFF

v_call: TRBV7-8
j_call: TRBJ2-5
clone_size: NA
d_call: TRBD2
cdr3_nt: TGTGCCAGCAGCTTCTCCGGACTAGCGGGCGAGACCCAGTACTTC
cdr3_aa: CASSFSGLAGETQYF

v_call: TRBV5-1
j_call: TRBJ2-7
clone_size: few
d_call: TRBD2
cdr3_nt: TGCGCCAGCAGCTTGGCGGGACTAGCGGGGGGCTCCGAGCAGTACTTC
cdr3_aa: CASSLAGLAGGSEQYF

v_call: TRBV10-3
j_call: TRBJ2-3
clone_size: NA
d_call: TRBD2
cdr3_nt: TGTGCCATCAGTAAAGGGACTAGCGGGGGGGCAGATACGCAGTATTTT
cdr3_aa: CAISKGTSGGADTQYF

v_call: TRBV6-8
j_call: TRBJ1-6
clone_size: NA
d_call: NA
cdr3_nt: TGTGCCAGCAGTTACCCGGGACTCGCTGGTTCACCCCTCCACTTT
cdr3_aa: CASSYPGLAGSPLHF

v_call: TRBV5-1
j_call: TRBJ2-1
clone_size: NA
d_call: TRBD2
cdr3_nt: TGCGCCAGCAACGTAGCGGGTCACAGTCTAAACAATGAGCAGTTCTTC
cdr3_aa: CASNVAGHSLNNEQFF

v_call: TRBV6-5
j_call: TRBJ1-1
clone_size: NA
d_call: NA
cdr3_nt: TGTGCCAGCAGTTACCGGGGAGATACTGAAGCTTTCTTT
cdr3_aa: CASSYRGDTEAFF

v_call: TRBV2
j_call: TRBJ2-1
clone_size: NA
d_call: NA
cdr3_nt: TGTGCCAGCAGTGATGAGGGGGGGCCCTACAATGAGCAGTTCTTC
cdr3_aa: CASSDEGGPYNEQFF